One and the same sample provided the 26 T cell receptor beta chains below, sequenced in a study of blood T cell repertoires in COVID-19. The protocol was immunoSEQ multiplex PCR, while the TCRdb copy is restricted to in-frame clones and leaves out a portion. Of under 300,000 clones detected, around nine tenths appear once; the ten largest clones hold under 10%. Sequenced: PBMCs or T cells enriched from blood (not recorded which). The receptor source for this set is a man aged 40-55 years who had recovered from COVID-19.

This clone was detected once. V gene TRBV19 combines with J gene TRBJ2-7, with 7 bases aligning to TRBD1. Trimming cost V 4 bases and J 4 bases; bases outside gene matches: 7. Germline loops: CDR1 LNHDA, CDR2 SQIVND (reference sequence). CDR3 length: 14 amino acids. In DNA form, the CDR3 reads TGTGCCAGTAGTACAGAGACAGGGAAGTACGAGCAGTACTTC. The encoded protein is CASSTETGKYEQYF.

The rearrangement links TRBV27 to TRBJ1-6; 7 bases are a match to TRBD1. The CDR3 is 14 amino acids. V gave up 6 bases and J gave up 11 bases; unmatched junction bases: 10. Germline V gives CDR1 MNHEY, CDR2 SMNVEV (reference sequence). The CDR3 loop is CASSLLDRVPPLHF. The CDR3, as DNA: TGTGCCAGCAGCCTCCTCGACAGGGTACCACCCCTCCACTTT.

The V gene is TRBV4-1, the J gene TRBJ2-7; 10 nucleotides align to TRBD2. The CDR3 length is 15 residues. V was clipped by 3 bases and J by 6 bases; unmatched bases: 8. Germline-derived CDR1 and CDR2 are MGHRA and YSYEKL. The DNA for the CDR3 is TGCGCCAGCAGCCATTCTCCTAGCGGGAGACCCGAGCAGTACTTC. It encodes CASSHSPSGRPEQYF.

V and J are TRBV19 and TRBJ2-7, with TRBD1 matching 9 bases. Germline loops: CDR1 LNHDA, CDR2 SQIVND (reference sequence). V lost 4 bases, J lost 2 bases, and 3 bases stayed unmatched. The CDR3 totals 14 residues. DNA for the CDR3: TGTGCCAGTAGTAAGGGACAGGGCACCTACGAGCAGTACTTC. This sequence encodes CASSKGQGTYEQYF.

This chain connects TRBV19 to TRBJ2-2; 9 positions match TRBD1. The trim removed 7 bases at V and 3 bases at J, leaving 3 bases unmatched. CDR1 and CDR2 from the germline V gene are LNHDA and SQIVND (reference sequence). The length of the CDR3 is 14 residues. The CDR3 DNA sequence: TGTGCCAGTATCGACAGGGGGGACACCGGGGAGCTGTTTTTT. This sequence encodes CASIDRGDTGELFF.

The chain couples TRBV2 to TRBJ2-1; D is unresolved. The CDR3 consists of 10 residues. CDR1 is SNHLY, CDR2 FYNNEI, per germline. Trimming took 4 bases from V and 13 from J, leaving 8 bases between them. In DNA, the CDR3 is TGTGCCAGCAGTGGAAGCGAACAGTTCTTC. Translation gives CASSGSEQFF.

V usage is TRBV25-1 and J usage is TRBJ2-2; TRBD2 might be the D (7 bases). CDR1 is MGHDK and CDR2 is SYGVNS in the germline V gene. Trimming pared 0 bases from V and 5 bases from J, leaving 16 bases between. The CDR3 is 17 residues long. The DNA for the CDR3 is TGTGCCAGCAGTGAATATTACGGGGGGCCAATAACCGGGGAGCTGTTTTTT. Translation: CASSEYYGGPITGELFF.

This chain links TRBV27 with TRBJ2-3; weak D call: TRBD2 (6 bases). Germline V gene lookup returns CDR1 MNHEY and CDR2 SMNVEV (reference sequence). CDR3 length: 15 residues. The ends were cut back, 5 bases at V and 8 bases at J, with 20 bases in the middle. CDR3 nucleotides: TGTGCCAGCAGTGCCATGGGCCCGACAGCGGGTACGCAGTATTTT. Residues: CASSAMGPTAGTQYF.

This rearrangement joins TRBV7-6 to TRBJ2-3; 15 nucleotides line up with TRBD2. CDR1 and CDR2 from the germline V gene are SGHVS and FNYEAQ. CDR3 length equals 20 residues. V dropped 5 bases and J dropped 2; count of bases not matched to a gene: 14. The CDR3 DNA reads TGTGCCAGCAGCGAAAACCCCGGGACTAGCGGGAGGTTGGACACAGATACGCAGTATTTT. Encoded protein: CASSENPGTSGRLDTDTQYF.

V is TRBV9 and J is TRBJ2-3, with D perhaps TRBD1 (5 bases). This CDR3 has 15 amino acids. V was trimmed by 0 bases and J by 2 bases, leaving 10 bases between them. Germline V gene lookup returns CDR1 SGDLS and CDR2 YYNGEE. The CDR3 DNA reads TGTGCCAGCAGCGTAGTTACAGGATTCACAGATACGCAGTATTTT. Encoded protein: CASSVVTGFTDTQYF.

This chain uses TRBV5-1 with TRBJ2-7, with D perhaps TRBD1 (7 bases). The CDR3 runs 14 residues. The V end was cut by 2 bases, the J end by 3 bases, with 12 bases between. CDR1 SGHRS and CDR2 YFSETQ come from the germline V gene. In nucleotides, the CDR3 is TGCGCCAGCAGCTTATCAGGGGGGTACTACGAGCAGTACTTC. Encoded protein: CASSLSGGYYEQYF.

V usage is TRBV9 and J usage is TRBJ1-6; no clear D gene. CDR1 is SGDLS, CDR2 YYNGEE, per germline. V was trimmed by 3 bases and J by 0 bases, leaving 10 bases between them. The CDR3 sequence is 16 residues long. CDR3 nucleotides: TGTGCCAGCAGCGCCCAACTGAGCTCCTATAATTCACCCCTCCACTTT. Protein: CASSAQLSSYNSPLHF.

The rearrangement uses TRBV28 and TRBJ1-5; D is uncertain. The CDR3 runs 15 residues. V lost 6 bases and J lost 0, with 12 bases in between. The germline gives CDR1 MDHEN, CDR2 SYDVKM. This CDR3 is CASRPQLFSNQPQHF. The CDR3 DNA is TGTGCCAGCAGACCCCAGTTATTTAGCAATCAGCCCCAGCATTTT.

This rearrangement joins TRBV5-5 to TRBJ1-2; TRBD1 aligns across 7 bases. This CDR3 is 17 amino acids long. Germline CDR1 SGHKS, CDR2 YYEKEE (reference sequence). Germline trimming cut 3 bases from V and 5 bases from J; bases unmatched to any gene: 16. For the CDR3, the DNA is TGTGCCAGCAGCTCCCCTCACAGGGGTGAGGTTCCTTATGGCTACACCTTC. Protein sequence: CASSSPHRGEVPYGYTF.

The chain recombines TRBV3-1 (or the pseudogene TRBV3-2) with TRBJ2-7, with D unresolved. CDR1 and CDR2 from the germline V gene are LGHDT and YNNKEL (reference sequence). This CDR3 has 15 amino acids. The V gene lost 1 base and the J gene lost 3 bases, with 13 bases spanning the gap. The CDR3 sequence is CASSQVARPGYEQYF. CDR3 DNA sequence: TGTGCCAGCAGCCAAGTAGCCCGGCCTGGCTACGAGCAGTACTTC.

This chain uses TRBV28 with TRBJ1-4; D is perhaps TRBD1 (5 bases). CDR3 length: 15 amino acids. V was pared by 3 bases and J by 4 bases, with 12 bases between. CDR1 is MDHEN and CDR2 is SYDVKM in the germline V gene. As DNA, the CDR3 is TGTGCCAGCAGTTTGATGTCCAGGGTTAATGAAAAACTGTTTTTT. Encoded protein: CASSLMSRVNEKLFF.

The genes are TRBV5-4 and TRBJ2-2; 9 bases align to TRBD2. Germline V gene lookup returns CDR1 SGHNT and CDR2 YYREEE (reference sequence). The CDR3 has 16 residues. With 2 bases clipped from V and 3 bases from J, the junction kept 5 bases outside the gene matches. CDR3 residues: CASSFSSGGYTGELFF. CDR3 bases: TGTGCCAGCAGCTTTAGTAGCGGGGGTTACACCGGGGAGCTGTTTTTT.

The V and J genes are TRBV5-1 and TRBJ1-2; 7 nucleotides agree with TRBD1. Unmatched junction bases numbered 5, after V lost 4 bases and J lost 2 bases. The CDR3 is 14 residues long. CDR1 is SGHRS, CDR2 YFSETQ, per germline. The CDR3 sequence is CASSDKQGNYGYTF. The CDR3 DNA reads TGCGCCAGCAGCGACAAACAGGGGAACTATGGCTACACCTTC.

The chain links TRBV19 to TRBJ1-2; 8 bases line up with TRBD1. The germline gives CDR1 LNHDA, CDR2 SQIVND (reference sequence). This CDR3 has 16 amino acids. The V gene end was trimmed by 9 bases and the J gene end by 2 bases; junction bases not matched to a gene: 14. The CDR3 DNA follows: TGTGCCAGAGACAGGGGAGAAGTCCCGGTGAACTATGGCTACACCTTC. As protein: CARDRGEVPVNYGYTF. Full variable domain (outside the CDR3, taken from reference TRBV19 and TRBJ1-2): DGGITQSPKYLFRKEGQNVTLSCEQNLNHDAMYWYRQDPGQGLRLIYYSQIVNDFQKGDIAEGYSVSREKKESFPLTVTSAQKNPTAFYLCARDRGEVPVNYGYTFGSGTRLTVV.

The rearrangement links TRBV7-8 to TRBJ2-7; TRBD1 matches at 10 bases. Per the germline V gene, CDR1 is SGHVS and CDR2 is FQNEAQ. Trimming removed 5 bases from V and 6 bases from J; junction bases left unmatched: 16. The CDR3 totals 17 residues. CDR3 residues: CASSPCLPPGQGCEQYF. CDR3 coding DNA: TGTGCCAGCAGCCCCTGTTTACCGCCGGGACAGGGGTGCGAGCAGTACTTC. Supplemented by reference TRBV7-8 and TRBJ2-7, the full variable domain reads GAGVSQSPRYKVAKRGQDVALRCDPISGHVSLFWYQQALGQGPEFLTYFQNEAQLDKSGLPSDRFFAERPEGSVSTLKIQRTQQEDSAVYLCASSPCLPPGQGCEQYFGPGTRLTVT.

The chain uses TRBV15 and TRBJ2-1; maybe TRBD2 (6 bases). Germline V gene lookup returns CDR1 LNHNV and CDR2 YYDKDF (reference sequence). The CDR3 is 15 amino acids. V was pared by 3 bases and J by 0 bases, with 9 bases between. In DNA form, the CDR3 reads TGTGCCACCAGCAGTTGGGGAGGCTCCTACAATGAGCAGTTCTTC. It is translated as CATSSWGGSYNEQFF.

V is TRBV7-3 and J is TRBJ2-1, with 8 positions matching TRBD2. Trimming removed 4 bases from V and 4 bases from J; junction bases left unmatched: 9. In germline, CDR1 is SGHTA, CDR2 FQGTGA. The length of the CDR3 is 16 residues. CDR3 residues: CASSSAGTRTYNEQFF. The CDR3, as DNA: TGTGCCAGCAGCTCGGCCGGGACTAGGACTTACAATGAGCAGTTCTTC.

The J gene is TRBJ2-5, the V gene TRBV6-1; 9 positions match TRBD1. Germline CDR1 MNHNS, CDR2 SASEGT. CDR3 length: 13 residues. The V gene end was trimmed by 3 bases and the J gene end by 4 bases; junction bases not matched to a gene: 0. The CDR3 sequence: CASSETGGETQYF. CDR3 nucleotide sequence: TGTGCCAGCAGTGAGACAGGGGGAGAGACCCAGTACTTC.

The J gene is TRBJ2-5, the V gene TRBV11-2, with D perhaps TRBD1 (7 bases). V lost 5 bases and J lost 5, with 21 bases in between. Germline V gives CDR1 SGHAT, CDR2 FQNNGV. The CDR3 covers 16 residues. The CDR3 protein is CASSLVGGGAGETQYF. CDR3 sequence (DNA): TGTGCCAGCAGCCTAGTAGGGGGCGGGGCTGGGGAGACCCAGTACTTC.

This clone has only one observation. This rearrangement joins TRBV7-9 to TRBJ1-1; the match to TRBD1 covers 11 bases. The CDR3 consists of 14 residues. CDR1 is SEHNR, CDR2 FQNEAQ, per germline (reference sequence). The J segment lost 4 bases and the V segment lost 4 bases, leaving 2 bases of the junction unmatched. DNA for the CDR3: TGTGCCAGCAGCTCCGGGACAGGGGGCACTGAAGCTTTCTTT. Translating it yields CASSSGTGGTEAFF.

The chain employs TRBV6-5 and TRBJ2-7; the D is unclear. Trimming took off 6 bases at V and 4 bases at J, with 16 bases between the two ends. In germline, CDR1 is MNHEY, CDR2 SVGAGI. This CDR3 spans 14 amino acids. CDR3 coding DNA: TGTGCCAGCAGCCTAATATCTGTTGCGTACGAGCAGTACTTC. This codes for CASSLISVAYEQYF.